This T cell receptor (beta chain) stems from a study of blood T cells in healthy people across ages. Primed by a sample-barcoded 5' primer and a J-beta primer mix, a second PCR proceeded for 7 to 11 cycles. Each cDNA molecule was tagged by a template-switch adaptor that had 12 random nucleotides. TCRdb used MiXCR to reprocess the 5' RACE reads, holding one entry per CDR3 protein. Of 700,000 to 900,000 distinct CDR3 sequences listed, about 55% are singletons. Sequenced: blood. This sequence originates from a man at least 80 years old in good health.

In nucleotides, the CDR3 is TGCGCCAGCAGCCCGGGTGGGGCCACCGGACGCACAGATACGCAGTATTTT. This gives the protein CASSPGGATGRTDTQYF. The V call is TRBV5-1, the J call TRBJ2-3; the D gene is possibly TRBD1 (5 bases). V was shortened by 4 bases and J by 1 base, with 19 bases between the two germline ends. Germline loops: CDR1 SGHRS, CDR2 YFSETQ. The CDR3 is 17 amino acids.